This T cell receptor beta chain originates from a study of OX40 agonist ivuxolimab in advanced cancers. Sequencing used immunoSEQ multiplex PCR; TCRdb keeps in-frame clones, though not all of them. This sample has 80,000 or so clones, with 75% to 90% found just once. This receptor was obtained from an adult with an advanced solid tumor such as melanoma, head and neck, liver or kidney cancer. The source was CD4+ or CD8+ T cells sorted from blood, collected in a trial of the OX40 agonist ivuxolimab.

This chain's CDR3 is CASHGTDFYNEQFF. The CDR3 DNA reads TGCGCCAGCCACGGGACGGATTTTTACAATGAGCAGTTCTTC. The chain couples TRBV5-1 to TRBJ2-1; D is perhaps TRBD1 or TRBD2 (5 bases each). CDR1 and CDR2 (germline): SGHRS, YFSETQ. The CDR3 totals 14 residues. Trimming stripped 7 bases from V and 4 bases from J, with 15 bases between.